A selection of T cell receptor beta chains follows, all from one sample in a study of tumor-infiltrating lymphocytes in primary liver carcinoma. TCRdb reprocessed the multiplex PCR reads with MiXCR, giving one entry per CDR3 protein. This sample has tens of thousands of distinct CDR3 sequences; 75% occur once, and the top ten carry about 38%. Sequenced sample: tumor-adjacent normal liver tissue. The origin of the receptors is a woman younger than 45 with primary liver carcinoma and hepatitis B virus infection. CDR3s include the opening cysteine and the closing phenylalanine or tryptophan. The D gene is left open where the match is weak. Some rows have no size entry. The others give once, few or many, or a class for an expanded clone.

DNA: TGTGCCAGCAGAGGGGGGTCATTCTACGAGCAGTACTTC
CDR3: CASRGGSFYEQYF
J: TRBJ2-7
length: 13
D: -
V: TRBV6-6
size: -

DNA: TGCAGCTCACTAGGGACAGGGAACCAAGAGACCCAGTACTTC
CDR3: CSSLGTGNQETQYF
J: TRBJ2-5
length: 14
D: TRBD1
V: TRBV29-1
size: -

DNA: TGTGTCAGCATATCCGCCGGGACACCTTACAATGAGCAGTTCTTC
CDR3: CVSISAGTPYNEQFF
J: TRBJ2-1
length: 15
D: -
V: TRBV6-2/TRBV6-3
size: -

DNA: TGCGCCAGCAACCAGGACTACCACAATGAGCTGTTCTTC
CDR3: CASNQDYHNELFF
J: TRBJ2-1
length: 13
D: -
V: TRBV4-1
size: -

DNA: TGTGCCAGCAGCTCGGCCGGGACAGGGGGACACAATGAGCAGTTCTTC
CDR3: CASSSAGTGGHNEQFF
J: TRBJ2-1
length: 16
D: TRBD1
V: TRBV11-2
size: -

DNA: TGTGCCAGCAGCCGGGATAGCAGCTACTCTGGGGCCAACGTCCTGACTTTC
CDR3: CASSRDSSYSGANVLTF
J: TRBJ2-6
length: 17
D: -
V: TRBV5-6
size: -

DNA: TGTGCCAGCAGCCAATGTCGGGGTCCGAACTATGGCTACACCTTC
CDR3: CASSQCRGPNYGYTF
J: TRBJ1-2
length: 15
D: -
V: TRBV4-2
size: once

DNA: TGTGCCAGCAGTGACGTCCGGACTTACGGTCAGTTCTTC
CDR3: CASSDVRTYGQFF
J: TRBJ2-1
length: 13
D: -
V: TRBV2
size: -

DNA: TGTGCCCGCAGCCAACGGGTGGTAGCCAAAAACATTCAGTACTTC
CDR3: CARSQRVVAKNIQYF
J: TRBJ2-4
length: 15
D: -
V: TRBV5-6
size: once

DNA: TGCGCGAGGAGCCCAGAGATGCATAGGGACACGAGCAAGTGGTACTTC
CDR3: CARSPEMHRDTSKWYF
J: TRBJ2-4
length: 16
D: -
V: TRBV4-1
size: -

DNA: TGCACCAGCAGCCAGGAATGGGTCCCCCAGAGCTCCTACAAAGAGCAGTTCTTC
CDR3: CTSSQEWVPQSSYKEQFF
J: TRBJ2-1
length: 18
D: -
V: TRBV4-1
size: -

DNA: TGTGCCATCAGTGACTACAATGAGCAATTCTTC
CDR3: CAISDYNEQFF
J: TRBJ2-1
length: 11
D: -
V: TRBV12-3/TRBV12-4
size: -

DNA: TGTGCCAGCAGCCGTTTTAAGAGCAGCTCCTACGAGCAGTACTTC
CDR3: CASSRFKSSSYEQYF
J: TRBJ2-7
length: 15
D: -
V: TRBV6-2/TRBV6-3
size: many

DNA: TGTTCCTTCAATAGCCAGTGCACTGAAGCTTTCTTT
CDR3: CSFNSQCTEAFF
J: TRBJ1-1
length: 12
D: -
V: TRBV10-3
size: -

DNA: TGTGCCAGCTCACCACCGGTGCTAGCCGCAACGAACACCGGGGAGCTGTTTTTT
CDR3: CASSPPVLAATNTGELFF
J: TRBJ2-2
length: 18
D: -
V: TRBV18
size: few

DNA: TGTGCCAGCAGCCAGAGAGGTGAAAAACTGTTTTTT
CDR3: CASSQRGEKLFF
J: TRBJ1-4
length: 12
D: -
V: TRBV7-9
size: many

DNA: TGTGTCAGCAGCACCTCTCTAGCGGGAGGATACAATGGACAGTTCTTC
CDR3: CVSSTSLAGGYNGQFF
J: TRBJ2-1
length: 16
D: TRBD2
V: TRBV11-2
size: -